A selection of T cell receptor beta chains follows, all from one sample in a study of blood T cell repertoires in COVID-19. Measured with immunoSEQ multiplex PCR; TCRdb has only the in-frame clones, and not every one. The profile shows about 59,000 clones, more than 70% of them singletons. Material: peripheral blood. These receptors were taken from a man between 60 and 75 years old with acute or convalescent COVID-19. Both conserved end residues are part of each CDR3. The order of the fields is J gene, D gene, clone size, V gene, CDR3 DNA, CDR3 protein. The D gene is left open where the match is weak. Rows give clone size only sometimes, using once, few, many, or a class for an expanded clone.

>TRBJ2-2|TRBD2|-|TRBV7-8
TGTGCCAGCAGCGTTTTAGCGGGGGGCGGCACCGGGGAGCTGTTTTTT
CASSVLAGGGTGELFF
>TRBJ1-6|-|-|TRBV6-1
TGTGCCAGCAGTGAACCGGGGACATCACCCCTCCACTTT
CASSEPGTSPLHF
>TRBJ2-1|TRBD1|-|TRBV5-6
TGTGCCAGCGGCCTCGAGAGGGGGCGGTACAATGAGCAGTTCTTC
CASGLERGRYNEQFF
>TRBJ2-3|TRBD2|once|TRBV9
TGTGCCAGCAGCGTCGAACCGGGACTAGCGGGGGGCGGAGATACGCAGTATTTT
CASSVEPGLAGGGDTQYF
>TRBJ2-1|-|-|TRBV2
TGTGCCAGCAGCCTCAATGAGGGTTTTGAGCAGTTCTTC
CASSLNEGFEQFF
>TRBJ1-1|-|-|TRBV5-6
TGTGCCAGCAGCTTAGTAGGCGCGGGGACTGAAGCTTTCTTT
CASSLVGAGTEAFF
>TRBJ2-5|TRBD1|-|TRBV12-3/TRBV12-4
TGTGCCAGCAGTCCGGACAGGGAAGAGACCCAGTACTTC
CASSPDREETQYF
>TRBJ2-3|-|-|TRBV11-1
TGTGCCAGCAGCTTAGACTTCACAGATACGCAGTATTTT
CASSLDFTDTQYF
>TRBJ2-7|TRBD1|-|TRBV9
TGTGCCAGCAGCCCCCAGGGACAGGGTACCTACGAGCAGTACTTC
CASSPQGQGTYEQYF
>TRBJ1-4|TRBD1|-|TRBV7-8
TGTGCCAGCAGCTACCGGACAGGGAGATTTGAAAAACTGTTTTTT
CASSYRTGRFEKLFF
>TRBJ2-2|-|-|TRBV7-8
TGTGCCAGCAAATCAAAGGCGGGGCAGGGCACCGGGGAGCTGTTTTTT
CASKSKAGQGTGELFF
>TRBJ1-5|-|few|TRBV7-2
TGTGCCAGCAGCTCACGACGTGGGGGCAGCAATCAGCCCCAGCATTTT
CASSSRRGGSNQPQHF
>TRBJ1-4|-|few|TRBV3-1/TRBV3-2
TGTGCCAGCAGCCATGGGGGGAGCTTAAAACTGTTTTTT
CASSHGGSLKLFF
>TRBJ1-6|TRBD1|-|TRBV30
TGTGCCTGGACCGGACAGGTTCAGAATTCACCCCTCCACTTT
CAWTGQVQNSPLHF
>TRBJ2-1|TRBD2|once|TRBV7-3
TGTGCCAGCAGCGGAAGCGGGACTAGCGGGGGGTCGGGTGAGCAGTTCTTC
CASSGSGTSGGSGEQFF
>TRBJ1-5|-|-|TRBV5-5
TGTGCCAGCAGCTTGGATTTCGTTGGAGTCAATCAGCCCCAGCATTTT
CASSLDFVGVNQPQHF
>TRBJ2-4|TRBD1|-|TRBV29-1
TGCAGCGTCACAGGGGCATCCAAAAACATTCAGTACTTC
CSVTGASKNIQYF
>TRBJ2-3|TRBD2|once|TRBV29-1
TGCAGCGTTACTAGCGGGGGCACAGATACGCAGTATTTT
CSVTSGGTDTQYF
>TRBJ1-1|TRBD1|-|TRBV9
TGTGCCAGCAGCGCAGACAGGACAGGGGGCGACTTATCCACTGAAGCTTTCTTT
CASSADRTGGDLSTEAFF
>TRBJ1-6|-|-|TRBV13
TGTGCCAGCAGCTCCTCGAGGCACTTGTCGTTTAATTCACCCCTCCACTTT
CASSSSRHLSFNSPLHF
>TRBJ1-5|-|-|TRBV7-9
TGTGCCAGCAGCTTAGCCCTTCCATTAACTAAGCGGGATCAGCCCCAGCATTTT
CASSLALPLTKRDQPQHF
>TRBJ1-4|-|few|TRBV6-5
TGTGCCAGCCGGCGGGGGGGAGAAAAACTGTTTTTT
CASRRGGEKLFF
>TRBJ2-7|TRBD2|-|TRBV5-1
TGCGCCAGCAAAGAATGGGGGGGGTCCTACGAGCAGTACTTC
CASKEWGGSYEQYF
>TRBJ2-3|TRBD1|once|TRBV7-3
TGTGCCAGCAGCAGAGGGGGCGCGGGTACAGATACGCAGTATTTT
CASSRGGAGTDTQYF
>TRBJ1-5|-|-|TRBV2
TGTGCCAGCAGTGAAGAGACTCTGACGACAGCCAATCAGCCCCAGCATTTT
CASSEETLTTANQPQHF
>TRBJ2-7|-|-|TRBV7-6
TGTGCCAGCAGCTTAGAAGGAACAGGGCTCTCCGAGCAGTACTTC
CASSLEGTGLSEQYF
>TRBJ1-2|-|-|TRBV19
TGTGCCAGTACGAGTGGCGGCAGGGTCGATCCTGGCTACACCTTC
CASTSGGRVDPGYTF
>TRBJ2-7|TRBD1|-|TRBV7-9
TGTGCCAGCAGCACCGGACAGGTTTACTACGAGCAGTACTTC
CASSTGQVYYEQYF
>TRBJ2-3|TRBD1|-|TRBV2
TGTGCCAGCATAGGGGGCCAGAGCCATACTAGCACAGATACGCAGTATTTT
CASIGGQSHTSTDTQYF
>TRBJ2-7|TRBD1|-|TRBV11-1
TGTGCCAGCAGCCGGGGACAGGGATCCTACGAGCAGTACTTC
CASSRGQGSYEQYF
>TRBJ2-3|TRBD2|-|TRBV27
TGTGCCAGCAGTCCCCCCCGGACTAGCGGGGGGGATACGCAGTATTTT
CASSPPRTSGGDTQYF
>TRBJ1-1|-|-|TRBV18
TGTGCCAGCTCGCCCCCGGGGAAAAACACTGAAGCTTTCTTT
CASSPPGKNTEAFF
>TRBJ2-3|-|-|TRBV2
TGTGCCAGCAGTCCCCAAATATACAGGCGACGCACAGATACGCAGTATTTT
CASSPQIYRRRTDTQYF
>TRBJ1-2|-|-|TRBV6-1
TGTGCCAGCAGTGAATTCCGCATACAGGGCCGTTATGGCTACACCTTC
CASSEFRIQGRYGYTF
>TRBJ1-1|-|-|TRBV5-1
TGCGCCAGCAGCTTCGGGACTGAGAACACTGAAGCTTTCTTT
CASSFGTENTEAFF
>TRBJ2-1|-|-|TRBV5-1
TGCGCCAGCAGCTTGGGGGCGGGGTCCTACAATGAGCAGTTCTTC
CASSLGAGSYNEQFF
>TRBJ2-2|-|-|TRBV6-5
TGTGCCAGCAGTTACTCAGGGGGTCCGGTGTTTTTT
CASSYSGGPVFF
>TRBJ2-7|-|-|TRBV10-2
TGCGCCAGCAGAAGTGACAGAAAGGGGTCCTCCTACGAGCAGTACTTC
CASRSDRKGSSYEQYF
>TRBJ2-5|TRBD2|-|TRBV6-1
TGTGCCAGCAGTGCGGCCTTAGCGGGGGGGCTGGGCCAAGAGACCCAGTACTTC
CASSAALAGGLGQETQYF
>TRBJ2-3|-|-|TRBV6-5
TGTGCCAGCACCGAGACATGGGGGGAGCAGTATTTT
CASTETWGEQYF
>TRBJ1-3|TRBD1|-|TRBV3-1/TRBV3-2
TGTGCCAGCCGGCTTGACAGGGCGAGCTCTGGAAACACCATATATTTT
CASRLDRASSGNTIYF
>TRBJ2-3|TRBD1|few|TRBV30
TGTGCCTGGAGGAGAGGACAGGGGGCGCGAGATACGCAGTATTTT
CAWRRGQGARDTQYF
>TRBJ2-5|TRBD1|few|TRBV5-8
TGTGCCAGCAGCACGTGGGACAGGGGAACAGAGACCCAGTACTTC
CASSTWDRGTETQYF
>TRBJ2-3|-|-|TRBV19
TGTGCCAGTAGCCCGTCACAGGGTATGACAGATACGCAGTATTTT
CASSPSQGMTDTQYF
>TRBJ2-3|-|-|TRBV29-1
TGCAGCGTTGAATTCCAGGACAGAACTGCAGATACGCAGTATTTT
CSVEFQDRTADTQYF
>TRBJ2-1|-|-|TRBV1
TGCACCAGCAGCCCGGAGACAGGGGTCTCCTCCTACAATGAGCAGTTCTTC
CTSSPETGVSSYNEQFF
>TRBJ2-3|TRBD2|-|TRBV5-4
TGTGCCAGCAGCTTTGCGTGGCGGGGGGGAGATACGCAGTATTTT
CASSFAWRGGDTQYF
>TRBJ1-1|-|-|TRBV6-6
TGTGCCAGCAGTTACACGACCGGGGGTACTGAAGCTTTCTTT
CASSYTTGGTEAFF
>TRBJ2-5|TRBD2|once|TRBV5-1
TGCGCCAGCAGCCCCGGGGGGGGAGGAGAGACCCAGTACTTC
CASSPGGGGETQYF
>TRBJ2-7|-|-|TRBV7-2
TGTGCCAGCAGCGCCCACATAGGGGGTAGAGCCTCCTACGAGCAGTACTTC
CASSAHIGGRASYEQYF